The clone carrying this TCR beta chain was seen only a few times. The sample comes from a study of blood T cells in healthy people across ages. The CDR3 totals 15 residues. Trimming removed 7 bases at V and 0 bases at J, with 13 bases between. CDR1 and CDR2 (germline): SNHLY, FYNNEI. For the second PCR, which ran for roughly 6 to 11 cycles, a sample-barcoded 5' primer and a J-beta primer mix were used. TCRdb reanalysed the 5' RACE reads using MiXCR and keeps one entry per CDR3 protein. The sample gives about 1.1 million distinct CDR3 sequences, 35% to 40% of which show up once; around 14% is in the top ten.

Sequenced: blood. The receptor comes from a man aged 18 to 30 in good health. The chain carries TRBV2 and TRBJ2-1; D is ambiguous. This chain's CDR3 is CASIKDASSYNEQFF. The CDR3 DNA is TGTGCCAGCATTAAAGACGCAAGCTCCTACAATGAGCAGTTCTTC.